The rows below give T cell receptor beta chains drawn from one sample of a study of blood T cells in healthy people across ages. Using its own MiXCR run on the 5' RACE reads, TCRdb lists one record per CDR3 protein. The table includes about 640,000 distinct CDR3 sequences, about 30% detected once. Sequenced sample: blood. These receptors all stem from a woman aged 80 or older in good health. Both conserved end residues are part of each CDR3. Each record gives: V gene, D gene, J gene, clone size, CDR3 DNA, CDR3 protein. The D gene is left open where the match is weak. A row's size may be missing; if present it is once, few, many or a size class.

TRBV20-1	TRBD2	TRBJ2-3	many	TGCAGTGCTAGAGATCTGACTAGCGGATACCCAGATACGCAGTATTTT	CSARDLTSGYPDTQYF
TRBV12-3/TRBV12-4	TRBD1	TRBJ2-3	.	TGTGCCAGCAGTTTAGGACAGGGGGGCAGCGCAGATACGCAGTATTTT	CASSLGQGGSADTQYF
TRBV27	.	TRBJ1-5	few	TGTGCCAGCAGTTTGGGTTCCGGGACGGCTCAGCCCCAGCATTTT	CASSLGSGTAQPQHF
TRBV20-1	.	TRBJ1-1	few	TGCAGTGCTGAGTCGGGGGATACGGGACTGAACACTGAAGCTTTCTTT	CSAESGDTGLNTEAFF
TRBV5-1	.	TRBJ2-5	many	TGCGCCAGCAGCTACCTAGGGCTGCAAGAGACCCAGTACTTC	CASSYLGLQETQYF
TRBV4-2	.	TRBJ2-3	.	TGTGCCAGCAGCCGGCCTAGCACAGATACGCAGTATTTT	CASSRPSTDTQYF
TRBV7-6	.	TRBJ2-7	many	TGTGCCAGCAGCTTAGCGGTTGCGGGGCCCGGGGATGAGCAGTACTTC	CASSLAVAGPGDEQYF
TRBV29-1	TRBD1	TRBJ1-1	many	TGCAGCGCTCAACAGGGGATGAACACTGAAGCTTTCTTT	CSAQQGMNTEAFF
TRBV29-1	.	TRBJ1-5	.	TGCAGCGTTGAGGGTGAGGATCAGCCCCAGCATTTT	CSVEGEDQPQHF
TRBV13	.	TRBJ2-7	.	TGTGCCAGCAGCTTAGGGGGGAATTTTGGCGAGCAGTACTTC	CASSLGGNFGEQYF
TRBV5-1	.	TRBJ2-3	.	TGCGCCAGCAGCTTGAACCCGGGGAGCACAGATACGCAGTATTTT	CASSLNPGSTDTQYF
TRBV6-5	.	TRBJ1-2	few	TGTGCCAGCAGTTACTTATGGACAAGGATGGACTATGGCTACACCTTC	CASSYLWTRMDYGYTF
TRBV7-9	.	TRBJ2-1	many	TGTGCCAGCAGCTCCGGGGGCCAGCGGGGCTACAATGAGCAGTTCTTC	CASSSGGQRGYNEQFF
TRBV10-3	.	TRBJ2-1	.	TGTGCCATTAAGGGGGTGCTAAGCTCCTGCAATGAGCAGTTCTTC	CAIKGVLSSCNEQFF
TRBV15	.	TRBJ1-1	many	TGTGCCACCAGCCCTAGGGGGGACCACATTTCCACTGAAGCTTTCTTT	CATSPRGDHISTEAFF
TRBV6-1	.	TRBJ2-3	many	TGTGCCAGCAGGCTGACACTTCGCACAGATACGCAGTATTTT	CASRLTLRTDTQYF
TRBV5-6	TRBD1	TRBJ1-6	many	TGTGCCAGCAGACGGACAGGGGATGGGAATTCACCCCTCCACTTT	CASRRTGDGNSPLHF
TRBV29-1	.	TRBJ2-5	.	TGCAGCGCCAAGGGACACCAAGAGACCCAGTACTTC	CSAKGHQETQYF
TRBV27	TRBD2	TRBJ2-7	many	TGTGCCAGCAGTGGGGAGGGGTGGGCCTACGAGCAGTACTTC	CASSGEGWAYEQYF
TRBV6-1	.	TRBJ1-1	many	TGTGCCAGCAGAGTTGAGGTCAACCGGAACACTGAAGCTTTCTTT	CASRVEVNRNTEAFF
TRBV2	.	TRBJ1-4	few	TGTGCCAGTCACCCCGGGGGCGCGGTCGTTAATGAAAAACTGTTTTTT	CASHPGGAVVNEKLFF
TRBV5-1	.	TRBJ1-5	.	TGCGCCAGCAGCCCCGACGGGCAGCCCCAGCATTTT	CASSPDGQPQHF
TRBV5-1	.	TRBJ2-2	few	TGCGCCAGCAGCTTGGACAGTACCGGGGAGCTGTTTTTT	CASSLDSTGELFF
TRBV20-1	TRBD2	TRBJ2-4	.	TGCAGTGCTAGAGATGAGGGGCGGGGGGCCAAAAACATTCAGTACTTC	CSARDEGRGAKNIQYF
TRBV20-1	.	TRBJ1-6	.	TGCAGTGCTAGAGAGGAGATCCCAGATTCACCCCTCCACTTT	CSAREEIPDSPLHF
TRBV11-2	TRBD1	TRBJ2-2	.	TGTGCCAGCAGCACTGGGACAGGGGGGACCGGGGAGCTGTTTTTT	CASSTGTGGTGELFF
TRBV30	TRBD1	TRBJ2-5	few	TGTGCCTGGAGTAGGGACAGTAAAGAGACCCAGTACTTC	CAWSRDSKETQYF
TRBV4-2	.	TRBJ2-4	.	TGTGCCAGCAGCCAATCTCGGGACGTAGACATTCAGTACTTC	CASSQSRDVDIQYF
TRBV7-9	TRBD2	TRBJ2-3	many	TGTGCCAGCAGCTTAGGTCCAGCGGGGAGCACAGATACGCAGTATTTT	CASSLGPAGSTDTQYF
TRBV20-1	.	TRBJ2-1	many	TGCAGTGCTAGCTTTACGTGGGGCAATGAGCAGTTCTTC	CSASFTWGNEQFF
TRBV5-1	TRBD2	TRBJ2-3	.	TGCGCCAGCAGCCGGGACTACAACACAGATACGCAGTATTTT	CASSRDYNTDTQYF
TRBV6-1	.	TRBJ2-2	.	TGTGCCAGCACCGGGTCTGGGTGGGGCCGGAACACCGGGGAGCTGTTTTTT	CASTGSGWGRNTGELFF
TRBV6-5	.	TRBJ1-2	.	TGTGCCAGCAGGCAGAGGGGAGACGGTCCCTATGGCTACACCTTC	CASRQRGDGPYGYTF
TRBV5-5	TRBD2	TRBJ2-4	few	TGTGCCAGCAGCGCTGGGGATAGCGGGATTAAAAACATTCAGTACTTC	CASSAGDSGIKNIQYF
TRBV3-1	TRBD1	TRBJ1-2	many	TGTGCCAGCAGTCGAAATTCTGCGGGACAGGGGAACTATGGCTACACCTTC	CASSRNSAGQGNYGYTF
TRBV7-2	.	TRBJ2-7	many	TGTGCCAGCAGCTTAGCGTCACAGGGAAAGTACGAGCAGTACTTC	CASSLASQGKYEQYF
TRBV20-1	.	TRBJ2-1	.	TGCAGTGCTTTAGGGACCTACCTTCGGGAGACCCGGTTCTTC	CSALGTYLRETRFF
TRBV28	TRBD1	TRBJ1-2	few	TGTGCCAGCAACCACCGGGACAGGGATGGCTACACCTTC	CASNHRDRDGYTF
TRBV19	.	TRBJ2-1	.	TGTGCCAGTAGTATAGGGGACCGTGAGCAGTTCTTC	CASSIGDREQFF
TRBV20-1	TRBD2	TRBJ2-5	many	TGCAGTGCTAGACCGGGGCTAGCGGGGGGCCCACTCCAAGAGACCCAGTACTTC	CSARPGLAGGPLQETQYF
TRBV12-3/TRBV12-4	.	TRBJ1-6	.	TGTGCCTGCAGATCCGTACGTAGTTATTCACCCCTCCACTTT	CACRSVRSYSPLHF
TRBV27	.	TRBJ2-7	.	TGTGCCAGCGTGGGGTACGGGAACGAGCAGTACTTC	CASVGYGNEQYF
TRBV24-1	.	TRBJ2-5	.	TGTGCCACCAGTGCCCCGGTAGGGGGAGAAGAGACCCAGTACTTC	CATSAPVGGEETQYF
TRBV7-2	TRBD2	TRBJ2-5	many	TGTGCCAGCAGCTTACCTTGGACTAGCGGGGGGGGAAAAGAGACCCAGTACTTC	CASSLPWTSGGGKETQYF
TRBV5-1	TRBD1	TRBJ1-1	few	TGCGCCAGCAGCCGGACAGGGCCCACTGAAGCTTTCTTT	CASSRTGPTEAFF
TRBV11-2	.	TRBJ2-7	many	TGTGCCAGCAGCTTAGATGGGGCGGGGTTACCATACGAGCAGTACTTC	CASSLDGAGLPYEQYF
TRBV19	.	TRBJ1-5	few	TGTGCCAGTAGTTTCGGGTCTTACGCCGGGCAGCCCCAGCATTTT	CASSFGSYAGQPQHF
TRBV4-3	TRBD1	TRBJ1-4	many	TGCGCCAGCAGCCAAGATACAGGGGGCGGCGAAAAACTGTTTTTT	CASSQDTGGGEKLFF
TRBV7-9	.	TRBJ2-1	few	TGTGCCAGCAGCTTTAGGGGGGGCGGGATATTATACAATGAGCAGTTCTTC	CASSFRGGGILYNEQFF
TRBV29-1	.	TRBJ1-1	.	TGCAGCGCCTACAGGAACGCTGAAGCTTTCTTT	CSAYRNAEAFF
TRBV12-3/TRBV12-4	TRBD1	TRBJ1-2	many	TGTGCCAGCAGTCCACAGGGGTACTATGGCTACACCTTC	CASSPQGYYGYTF
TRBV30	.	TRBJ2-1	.	TGTGCCTGGGGACTGGCTAACAATGAGCAGTTCTTC	CAWGLANNEQFF
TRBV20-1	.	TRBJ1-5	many	TGCAGTGCTAGAGCTCCGGGGGGAGGTAATCAGCCCCAGCATTTT	CSARAPGGGNQPQHF
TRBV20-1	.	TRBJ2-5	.	TGCAGTGCCAACCCCCAGGCTAGCGACGAGACCCAGTACTTC	CSANPQASDETQYF
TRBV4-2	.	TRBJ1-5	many	TGTGCCAGCAGCCAAGGGTCGGGGAATCAGCCCCAGCATTTT	CASSQGSGNQPQHF